Each of the 3 T cell receptor beta chains below was sequenced from the same sample in a study of breast tumors, draining lymph nodes, adjacent tissues. The lymph nodes were axillary draining lymph nodes from breast cancer patients. One entry per CDR3 protein, called by TCRdb with MiXCR from the multiplex PCR reads. The table shows 180,000 or so distinct CDR3 sequences, with approximately 33% occurring only once. The sequencing input was axillary lymph node tissue. Receptors originate from a female donor with breast cancer. Some clones in this sample may be carry-over from other donors' samples.

About this clonotype: A much bigger clone sits one base away, suggesting this may be a read error. This chain joins TRBV9 and TRBJ2-7; D may be TRBD2 (5 bases). CDR1 and CDR2 from the germline V gene are SGDLS and YYNGEE. The length of the CDR3 is 14 residues. V lost 0 bases and J 2 bases, leaving 9 bases between the germline ends. The CDR3: CASSVGQRAYEQYV. CDR3 in DNA: TGTGCCAGCAGCGTAGGTCAGAGGGCCTACGAGCAGTACGTC.

This clonotype appeared a single time. This chain uses TRBV9 with TRBJ1-6; 8 bases align to TRBD1. CDR3 size: 15 residues. CDR1 and CDR2 from the germline V gene are SGDLS and YYNGEE. J was trimmed by 7 bases and V by 3 bases; bases with no gene match: 6. The CDR3 DNA is TGTGCCAGCAGCGAGAGGACAGGGCCGAATTCACCCCTCCACTTT. Translating gives CASSERTGPNSPLHF. Looking up the rest from reference TRBV9 and TRBJ1-6 gives the full variable domain: DSGVTQTPKHLITATGQRVTLRCSPRSGDLSVYWYQQSLDQGLQFLIQYYNGEERAKGNILERFSAQQFPDLHSELNLSSLELGDSALYFCASSERTGPNSPLHFGNGTRLTVT.

The V call is TRBV20-1, the J call TRBJ1-6; D possibly corresponds to TRBD1 (5 bases). The CDR3 loop spans 13 amino acids. Germline loops: CDR1 DFQATT, CDR2 SNEGSKA (reference sequence). V dropped 6 bases and J dropped 6 bases, with 12 bases sitting between them. The CDR3 DNA reads as TGCAGTGCCAAATCAGGGCGTAATTCACCCCTCCACTTT. This encodes CSAKSGRNSPLHF.